This T cell receptor (beta chain) emerged from a study of blood T cells in healthy people across ages. Overall study results and limits: As naive T cell percentage varied, TCR beta diversity correlated strongly with it. Per-million-T-cell TCR beta diversity fell roughly linearly with age.

From germline, CDR1 is MNHEY and CDR2 SMNVEV (reference sequence). V lost 6 bases and J lost 3, with 15 bases in between. The CDR3 has 15 amino acids. A note on this clonotype: Its specificity is unknown.

For the second PCR, which ran for 7 to 11 cycles, a sample-barcoded 5' primer and a J-beta primer mix were used. The template-switch adaptor, which had 12 random nucleotides, put a tag on each cDNA molecule. TCRdb reprocessed the 5' RACE reads with MiXCR, giving one entry per CDR3 protein. The sample yields some 1,500,000 distinct CDR3 sequences, about 42% seen once. Sequenced sample: blood. The chain links TRBV27 to TRBJ2-1; D remains ambiguous. This receptor was identified in a woman under 30 in good health. CDR3 sequence (DNA): TGTGCCAGCAGCTCCGACGACGGAAACTACAATGAGCAGTTCTTC. This sequence encodes CASSSDDGNYNEQFF.